This T cell receptor (beta chain) is from a study of T cells after yellow fever vaccination. Overall study findings and caveats: Contamination by abundant bulk-population clonotypes could be present in FACS-sorted repertoires.

V lost 5 bases to trimming and J lost 4 bases; unmatched junction nucleotides: 7. The CDR3 length is 17 residues. TCRdb recomputed calls from the 5' RACE reads with MiXCR, one row per CDR3 protein. The sample has 510,000 or so distinct CDR3 sequences, under 25% seen once; the top ten hold more than 13%. Comment on this clonotype: Antigen: not known.

The V and J genes are TRBV12-3 or TRBV12-4 and TRBJ2-2; 13 bases map to TRBD2. The sample here was PBMCs, taken 15 days after the yellow fever booster vaccination. This clonotype was sampled from a man aged 25-45 years who received the YFV17D yellow fever vaccine. CDR3 nucleotides: TGTGCCAGCAGTGCCCGACTAGCGGGAGGCTCCACCGGGGAGCTGTTTTTT. The encoded protein is CASSARLAGGSTGELFF.